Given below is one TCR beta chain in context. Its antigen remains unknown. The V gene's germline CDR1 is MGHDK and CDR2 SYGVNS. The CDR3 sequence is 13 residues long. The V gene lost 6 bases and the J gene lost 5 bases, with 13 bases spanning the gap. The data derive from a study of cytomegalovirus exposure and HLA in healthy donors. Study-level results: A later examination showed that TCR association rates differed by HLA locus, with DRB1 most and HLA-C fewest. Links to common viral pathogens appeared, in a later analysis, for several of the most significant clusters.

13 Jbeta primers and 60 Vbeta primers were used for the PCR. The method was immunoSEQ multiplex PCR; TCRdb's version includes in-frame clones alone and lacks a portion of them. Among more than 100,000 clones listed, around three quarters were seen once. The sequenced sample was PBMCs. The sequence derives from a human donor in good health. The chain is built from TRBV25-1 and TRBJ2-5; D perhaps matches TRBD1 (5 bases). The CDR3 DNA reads TGTGCCAGCAGGATTGGGGCGCGGGAGACCCAGTACTTC. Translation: CASRIGARETQYF. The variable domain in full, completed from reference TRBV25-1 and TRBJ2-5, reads EADIYQTPRYLVIGTGKKITLECSQTMGHDKMYWYQQDPGMELHLIHYSYGVNSTEKGDLSSESTVSRIRTEHFPLTLESARPSHTSQYLCASRIGARETQYFGPGTRLLVL.